This T cell receptor (beta chain) was obtained from a study of blood T cells in healthy people across ages. This CDR3 comprises 12 residues. In regard to this clonotype: The germline gene is not matched at one end of the junction; a read error may be the cause.

Together with a sample-barcoded 5' primer, a J-beta primer mix was included in a second PCR lasting about 7 to 12 cycles. A single record per CDR3 protein comes from TCRdb applying MiXCR to the 5' RACE reads. The repertoire consists of roughly 1,700,000 distinct CDR3 sequences, with 28% occurring once and the leading ten covering roughly 8.2%. Sequencing input: blood. The V gene is TRBV12-3 or TRBV12-4, the J gene TRBJ2-1; D possibly corresponds to TRBD2 (6 bases). The TCR sequence derives from a woman aged 25-40 years in good health. In DNA form, the CDR3 reads TGTGCCGGCAGGGAAACTAGCCAGGAGCAGTTCTTC. This codes for CAGRETSQEQFF.